These T cell receptor beta chains were read from a single sample in a study of control samples from healthy donors and cancer patients. Produced via immunoSEQ multiplex PCR; TCRdb's table is partial and in-frame only. The table lists 170,000 or so clones, over 85% of them singletons. The sequenced sample consisted of blood. The receptors come from a man aged 18 to 29 in good health. The CDR3 runs from the conserved cysteine through the conserved F or W. A D gene is named only where the DNA matches it firmly. Clone size is stated in some rows and not others, as once, few, many or a class when expanded.

>TRBJ2-1|-|once|12|TRBV28
TGTGCCAGCAGTACAGGGTTGGTAGTGCAGTTCTTC
CASSTGLVVQFF
>TRBJ1-4|TRBD1|-|15|TRBV7-9
TGTGCCAGCATCGACACGGACAGGGGTAATGAAAAACTGTTTTTT
CASIDTDRGNEKLFF
>TRBJ1-1|-|-|14|TRBV19
TGTGCCAGTAGTATTAATACCATTGGCACTGAAGCTTTCTTT
CASSINTIGTEAFF
>TRBJ2-5|-|once|15|TRBV25-1
TGTGCCAGCGGCTCCCCGGCTAGTAAGGTAGAGACCCAGTACTTC
CASGSPASKVETQYF
>TRBJ1-3|-|once|15|TRBV10-2
TGCGCCAGCAGTGTTTTACGGCGCTCTGGAAACACCATATATTTT
CASSVLRRSGNTIYF
>TRBJ1-1|-|-|13|TRBV7-3
TGTGCCAGCAGCTTACAACAGAACACTGAAGCTTTCTTT
CASSLQQNTEAFF
>TRBJ2-1|-|-|19|TRBV12-5
TGTGCTAGTGGTTTGGTACGAGGTGGAGGGGCGTGGAGGGGCGATGAGCAGTTCTTC
CASGLVRGGGAWRGDEQFF
>TRBJ2-1|TRBD2|-|15|TRBV19
TGTGCCAGTGCCTTAATTAGCGGGGGGGCCAATGAGCAGTTCTTC
CASALISGGANEQFF
>TRBJ2-3|-|-|12|TRBV29-1
TGCAGCGTCTGGACAGGCACAGATACGCAGTATTTT
CSVWTGTDTQYF
>TRBJ2-5|-|-|15|TRBV5-1
TGCGCCAGCAGCTTGGCCCGGGAGAAGGGAGAGACCCAGTACTTC
CASSLAREKGETQYF
>TRBJ2-3|TRBD2|-|15|TRBV7-8
TGTGCCAGCAGCTTACTAGCGGGGGGGAGAGATACGCAGTATTTT
CASSLLAGGRDTQYF
>TRBJ2-3|-|-|10|TRBV2
TGTGCCAGCAGGACAGATACGCAGTATTTT
CASRTDTQYF
>TRBJ2-7|TRBD1|-|14|TRBV6-5
TGTGCCAGCAGTCGCATGACAGGGGCCTACGAGCAGTACTTC
CASSRMTGAYEQYF
>TRBJ1-1|-|-|14|TRBV19
TGTGCCAGTAGTCTGAGGGCAGACGGCACTGAAGCTTTCTTT
CASSLRADGTEAFF
>TRBJ2-5|TRBD1|-|15|TRBV11-2
TGTGCCAGCAGCTTCCACGGACAGGAAGGGGAGACCCAGTACTTC
CASSFHGQEGETQYF
>TRBJ2-1|-|once|11|TRBV7-9
TGTGCCAGCAGCTTAGAGTCTGAGCAGTTCTTC
CASSLESEQFF
>TRBJ2-7|-|-|14|TRBV9
TGTGCCAGCAGCTTCGATAGACTCGGGTACGAGCAGTACTTC
CASSFDRLGYEQYF
>TRBJ2-7|TRBD1|-|14|TRBV6-4
TGTGCCACCTCACCGGGACAGGGGTCGCGGGAGCAGTACTTC
CATSPGQGSREQYF
>TRBJ1-5|-|-|12|TRBV24-1
TGTGCCACCAGTGGGGGGGCTCAGCCCCAGCATTTT
CATSGGAQPQHF
>TRBJ1-5|-|-|14|TRBV6-1
TGTGCCAGCAGTGAAGGACAGGAGAATCAGCCCCAGCATTTT
CASSEGQENQPQHF
>TRBJ2-7|-|-|14|TRBV7-9
TGTGCCAGCAGCTTAACGACGGATACCTTAGAGCAGTACTTC
CASSLTTDTLEQYF
>TRBJ2-1|TRBD2|-|16|TRBV2
TGTGCCAGCAGGGCGGGACTAGCGGACTCCTACAATGAGCAGTTCTTC
CASRAGLADSYNEQFF
>TRBJ1-1|-|-|14|TRBV3-1/TRBV3-2
TGTGCCAGCAGCCTTCCGGGCCCCGGCACTGAAGCTTTCTTT
CASSLPGPGTEAFF
>TRBJ2-7|TRBD1|-|14|TRBV29-1
TGCAGCGTTGAAACGGCGGCAGGGGGCTTCGAGCAGTACTTC
CSVETAAGGFEQYF
>TRBJ1-4|-|-|15|TRBV6-5
TGTGCCAGCATTCCGACAGGTGGATTTAATGAAAAACTGTTTTTT
CASIPTGGFNEKLFF
>TRBJ2-7|-|-|15|TRBV6-5
TGTGCCAGTCGACCCGAGGCAGGGAAAGTCTACGAGCAGTACTTC
CASRPEAGKVYEQYF
>TRBJ2-3|-|-|14|TRBV11-1
TGTGCCAGCGAACCCCGTAGGACTTCTGATACGCAGTATTTT
CASEPRRTSDTQYF
>TRBJ2-1|TRBD2|-|15|TRBV11-2
TGTGCCAGCAGCTTAACTAGCGGGGGGGCTATTGAGCAGTTCTTC
CASSLTSGGAIEQFF
>TRBJ1-5|-|-|18|TRBV21-1
TGTGCCAGCAACGACGTCGAACAGGGCCTCCCCGACGATCAGCCCCAGCATTTT
CASNDVEQGLPDDQPQHF
>TRBJ2-2|-|-|16|TRBV5-6
TGTGCCAGCAGCTTGAGTAGGGGCGCGGACACCGGGGAGCTGTTTTTT
CASSLSRGADTGELFF
>TRBJ2-7|TRBD1|-|12|TRBV6-5
TGTGCCAGCAGCTCCGGGACAGTCGAGCAGTACTTC
CASSSGTVEQYF
>TRBJ2-2|-|-|16|TRBV9
TGTGCCAGCAGCCCCCAGGACACAGTCGTTCCCGGGGAGCTGTTTTTT
CASSPQDTVVPGELFF
>TRBJ1-1|-|-|11|TRBV20-1
TGCAGTGCTAGAGACTACACTGAAGCTTTCTTT
CSARDYTEAFF